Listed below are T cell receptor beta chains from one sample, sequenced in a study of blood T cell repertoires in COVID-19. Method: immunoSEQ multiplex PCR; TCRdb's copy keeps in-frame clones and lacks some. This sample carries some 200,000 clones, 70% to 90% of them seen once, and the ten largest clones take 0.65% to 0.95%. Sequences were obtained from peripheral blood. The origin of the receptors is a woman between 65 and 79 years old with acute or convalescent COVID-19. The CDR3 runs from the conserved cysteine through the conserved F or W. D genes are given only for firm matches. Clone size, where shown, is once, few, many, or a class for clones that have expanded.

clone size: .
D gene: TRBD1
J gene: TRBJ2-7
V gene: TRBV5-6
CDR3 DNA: TGTGCCAGCAGCTTAACGACAGGGGGCGAGCAGTACTTC
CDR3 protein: CASSLTTGGEQYF

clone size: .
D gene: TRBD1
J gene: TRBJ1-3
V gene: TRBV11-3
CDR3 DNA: TGTGCCAGCAGCTTATTACAGGGGGCGGCTGGAAACACCATATATTTT
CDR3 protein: CASSLLQGAAGNTIYF

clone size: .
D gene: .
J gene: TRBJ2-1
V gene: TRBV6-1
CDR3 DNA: TGTGCCAGCAGTGAATATGACAGAACCACCTACAATGAGCAGTTCTTC
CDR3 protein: CASSEYDRTTYNEQFF

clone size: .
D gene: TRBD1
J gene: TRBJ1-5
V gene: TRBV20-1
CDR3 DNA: TGCAGTGCTAGTAGTCAACAGGGGGTAAATCAGCCCCAGCATTTT
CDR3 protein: CSASSQQGVNQPQHF

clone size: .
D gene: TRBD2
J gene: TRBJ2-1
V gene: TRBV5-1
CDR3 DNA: TGCGCCAGCAGCTCCTTGTTAGCGGGGGGGCAGGTCAATGAGCAGTTCTTC
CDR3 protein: CASSSLLAGGQVNEQFF

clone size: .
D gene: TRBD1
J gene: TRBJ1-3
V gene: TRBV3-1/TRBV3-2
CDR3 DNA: TGTGCCAGCAGCGGACAGGGTAGAGACACCATATATTTT
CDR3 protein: CASSGQGRDTIYF

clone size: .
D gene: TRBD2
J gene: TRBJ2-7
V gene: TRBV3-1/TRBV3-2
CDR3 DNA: TGTGCCAGCAGCCAGGGACTAGCGGTTCCTAGGAGAGAGTACTTC
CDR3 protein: CASSQGLAVPRREYF

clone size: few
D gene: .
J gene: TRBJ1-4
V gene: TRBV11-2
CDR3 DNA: TGTGCCAGCAGCAGGGGGTTGGGGGCGGAAGAAAAACTGTTTTTT
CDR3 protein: CASSRGLGAEEKLFF

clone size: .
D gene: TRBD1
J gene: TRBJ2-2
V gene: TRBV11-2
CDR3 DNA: TGTGCCAGCAGTCCGGACAGGGTGGCCGGGGAGCTGTTTTTT
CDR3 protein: CASSPDRVAGELFF

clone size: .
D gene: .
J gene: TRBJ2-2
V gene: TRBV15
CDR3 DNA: TGTGCCACCAGCAGATCGGACCAGGGCGGTCGCACCGGGGAGCTGTTTTTT
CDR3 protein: CATSRSDQGGRTGELFF

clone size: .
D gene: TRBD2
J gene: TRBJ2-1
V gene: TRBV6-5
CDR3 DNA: TGTGCCAGCAACACGGGACTAGGGGGCTACAATGAGCAGTTCTTC
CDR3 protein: CASNTGLGGYNEQFF

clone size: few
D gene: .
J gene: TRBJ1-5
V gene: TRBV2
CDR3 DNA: TGTGCCAGCAGTGAATCAGGGATCAATCAGCCCCAGCATTTT
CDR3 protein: CASSESGINQPQHF

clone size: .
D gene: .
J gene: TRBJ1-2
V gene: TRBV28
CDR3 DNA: TGTGCCAGCAGTTCCCCTAGAGGTTTCGGAGACTATGGCTACACCTTC
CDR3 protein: CASSSPRGFGDYGYTF

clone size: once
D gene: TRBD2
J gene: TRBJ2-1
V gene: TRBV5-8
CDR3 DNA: TGTGCCAGCAGCCTGGGGGAGGGCGGGACCTACAATGAGCAGTTCTTC
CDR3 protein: CASSLGEGGTYNEQFF

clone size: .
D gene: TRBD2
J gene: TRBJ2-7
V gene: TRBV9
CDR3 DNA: TGTGCCAGCAGCGTCGGACTAGCCTCATTAGGCTACGAGCAGTACTTC
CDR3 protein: CASSVGLASLGYEQYF

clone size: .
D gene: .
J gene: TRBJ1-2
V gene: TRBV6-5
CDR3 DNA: TGTGCCAGCAGTTACTCGGGCCCCTATGGCTACACCTTC
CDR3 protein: CASSYSGPYGYTF

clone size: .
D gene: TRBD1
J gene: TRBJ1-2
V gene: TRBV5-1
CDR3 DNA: TGCGCCAGCAGCTTATACCGGGACAGGGTTAGTCCTTCTAGTGGCTACACCTTC
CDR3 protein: CASSLYRDRVSPSSGYTF

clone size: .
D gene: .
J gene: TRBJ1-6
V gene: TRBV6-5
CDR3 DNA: TGTGCCAGCAGCCCCCGAGTCGATGCGACCCTCCACTTT
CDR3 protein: CASSPRVDATLHF

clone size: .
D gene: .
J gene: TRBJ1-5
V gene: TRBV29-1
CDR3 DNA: TGCAGCGTTGGAGGGAGGAATCAGCCCCAGCATTTT
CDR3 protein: CSVGGRNQPQHF

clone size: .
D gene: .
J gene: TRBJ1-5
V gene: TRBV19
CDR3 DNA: TGTGCCACTTCAACAAGGAGGCCCACAGGGATCAATCAGCCCCAGCATTTT
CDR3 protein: CATSTRRPTGINQPQHF

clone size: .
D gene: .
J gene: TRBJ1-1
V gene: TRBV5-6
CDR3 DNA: TGTGCCAGCAGCCCGGAGAGTTTTACTCGAGAAGCTTTCTTT
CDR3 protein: CASSPESFTREAFF

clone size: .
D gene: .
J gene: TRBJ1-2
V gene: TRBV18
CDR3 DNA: TGTGCCAGCTCACCCCCCGGGTCCCCTACAGGCTATGGCTACACCTTC
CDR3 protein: CASSPPGSPTGYGYTF

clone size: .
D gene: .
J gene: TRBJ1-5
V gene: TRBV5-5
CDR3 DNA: TGTGCCAGCAGCCCTCTATCAGGGGAACAGCCCCAGCATTTT
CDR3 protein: CASSPLSGEQPQHF

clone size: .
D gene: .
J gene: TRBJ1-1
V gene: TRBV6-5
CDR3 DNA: TGTGCCAGCAGTTCCTCCGCAGGATCTTCCACTGAAGCTTTCTTT
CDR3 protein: CASSSSAGSSTEAFF

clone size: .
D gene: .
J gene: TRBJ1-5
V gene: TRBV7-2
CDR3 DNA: TGTGCCAGCAGCTTAGCGGGGCAGTCTCAGCCCCAGCATTTT
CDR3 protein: CASSLAGQSQPQHF

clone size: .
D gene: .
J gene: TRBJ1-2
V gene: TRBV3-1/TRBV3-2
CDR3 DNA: TGTGCCAGCAGCCGACCAGGACAGCCCGGCTATGGCTACACCTTC
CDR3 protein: CASSRPGQPGYGYTF

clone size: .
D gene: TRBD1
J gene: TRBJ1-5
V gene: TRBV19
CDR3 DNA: TGTGCCAGTAGTACCCACAGGGGGCGGCAGCCCCAGCATTTT
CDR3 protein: CASSTHRGRQPQHF

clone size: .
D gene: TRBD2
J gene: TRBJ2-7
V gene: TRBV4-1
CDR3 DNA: TGCGCCAGCAGCGGACTGACTAGCGGAAGCTACGAGCAGTACTTC
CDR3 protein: CASSGLTSGSYEQYF

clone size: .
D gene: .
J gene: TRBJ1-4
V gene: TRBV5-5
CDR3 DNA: TGTGCCAGCAGCTTGGGGGCCGGAATGGCTAATGAAAAACTGTTTTTT
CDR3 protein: CASSLGAGMANEKLFF

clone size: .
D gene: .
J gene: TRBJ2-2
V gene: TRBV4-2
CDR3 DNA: TGTGCCAGCAGCCATGCGCGAGGGGACACGAACACCGGGGAGCTGTTTTTT
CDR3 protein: CASSHARGDTNTGELFF

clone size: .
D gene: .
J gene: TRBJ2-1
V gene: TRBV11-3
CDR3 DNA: TGTGCCAGCAGCTTAGCGATCGGGAGCGTTGAGCAGTTCTTC
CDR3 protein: CASSLAIGSVEQFF

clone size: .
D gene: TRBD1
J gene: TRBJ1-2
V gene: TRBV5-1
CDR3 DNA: TGCGCCAGCAGCTTGACCGGGACAGGCGGTGGCTACACCTTC
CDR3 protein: CASSLTGTGGGYTF

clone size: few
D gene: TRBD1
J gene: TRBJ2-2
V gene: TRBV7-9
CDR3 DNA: TGTGCCAGCAGTTATCAGGGGGCCGGGGAGCTGTTTTTT
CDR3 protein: CASSYQGAGELFF

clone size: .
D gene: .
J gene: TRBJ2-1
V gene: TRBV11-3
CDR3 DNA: TGTGCCAGCAGCTTAGCCAGCGGCTACAATGAGCAGTTCTTC
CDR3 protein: CASSLASGYNEQFF

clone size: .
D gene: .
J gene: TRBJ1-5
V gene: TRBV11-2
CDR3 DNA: TGTGCCAGCAGCTTAAGCTACAATCAGCCCCAGCATTTT
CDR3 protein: CASSLSYNQPQHF

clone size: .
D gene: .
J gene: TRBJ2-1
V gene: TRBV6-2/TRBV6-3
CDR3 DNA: TGTGCCAGCAGTTTACTCCGACTCAACGAGCAGTTCTTC
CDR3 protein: CASSLLRLNEQFF

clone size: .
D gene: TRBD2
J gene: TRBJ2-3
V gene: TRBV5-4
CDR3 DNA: TGTGCCAGCAGCTTAAGGACTAGGACAGATACGCAGTATTTT
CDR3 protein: CASSLRTRTDTQYF

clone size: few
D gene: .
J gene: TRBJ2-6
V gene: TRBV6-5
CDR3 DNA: TGTGCCAGCAGCCCAGCTGGGGCCAACGTCCTGACTTTC
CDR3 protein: CASSPAGANVLTF

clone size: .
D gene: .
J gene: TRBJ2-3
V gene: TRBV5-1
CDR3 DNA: TGCGCCAGCAGGCCTCCAGGGTTTACGACAGATACGCAGTATTTT
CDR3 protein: CASRPPGFTTDTQYF

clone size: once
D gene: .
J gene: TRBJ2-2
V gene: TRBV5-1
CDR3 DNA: TGCGCCAGCAGCTTGGCAACAGGGTACACCGGGGAGCTGTTTTTT
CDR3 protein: CASSLATGYTGELFF